The text below deals with one TCR beta chain. Its antigen remains undetermined. No much larger clone is present one base from it, and per-base qualities are unavailable. This specimen comes from a study of blood T cell repertoires in COVID-19 (dated by TCRdb to about 2020). About the full investigation: Collaborator samples came from the United States, Italy and Spain and covered acute and convalescent phases of COVID-19. The prospective study material was composed of cDNA or gDNA derived from T cells, B-cell-depleted T cells, or PBMCs. Subjects who had been exposed to COVID-19, were actively infected with it, or had recovered from it provided the deeply sampled blood TCRbeta repertoires that made up the dataset. The repertoires were made available in a free public database intended to serve as a resource for research on the immune response to SARS-CoV-2. Samples came from the ongoing ImmuneRACE study (first 160 participants) plus 1,254 subjects from 6 global collaborators. Nearly every sample came with metadata listing a de-identified subject ID, COVID-19 status, age in years and sex. Where available, HLA class I and class II types were taken from metadata supplied by the sample provider and were not determined by assay-based typing.

Measured from the cysteine to the phenylalanine, the CDR3 is 16 residues long. Only the CDR3 DNA is retained, 48 bases long and in frame from the first base. The germline ends are 19 bases apart after V is trimmed by 3 bases and J by 5 bases. Reading the germline V gene (reference sequence) gives CDR1 SGHNT and CDR2 YYREEE. Whole blood was collected in K2EDTA tubes by collaborating institutions according to the institutions' own protocols. For TCRbeta analysis, collaborators shipped samples as frozen whole blood, isolated PBMCs, or DNA extracted from either of those sample types. TCRbeta CDR3 regions were amplified from genomic DNA by means of the immunoSEQ Assay, a bias-controlled multiplex PCR. Regarding the original processing steps: Nucleated cell counts per sample were estimated from amplification of reference gene primers within the assay. To quantify the absolute abundance of each unique TCRbeta CDR3 rearrangement, sequence reads were collapsed and filtered. Productive Simpson clonality was computed per sample as the square root of Simpson's diversity index over productive rearrangements. TCRdb provides this immuneACCESS table in a form limited to in-frame rearrangements. Some clones are lacking; in checked studies, under half of them reflect an unresolved V gene, and why the rest are absent is not known. V and J calls and clone size are copied from that table; D and trimming were computed from the DNA. For this sample there are roughly 110,000 clones; around 90% appear just once. Together, the top ten hold 4% to 6% of the sample.

The paper as a whole reports these results and caveats: How much clinical and demographic metadata was included differed by source and by participant, and the metadata was provided uncurated.

Sample: peripheral blood. The chain couples TRBV5-4 to TRBJ2-3; tentative D gene TRBD2, with 6 bases matching. The origin of this receptor is a man in his forties with active or convalescent COVID-19. The CDR3 in this case is CASSSRDLGRGDTQYF. The nucleotide sequence is TGTGCCAGCAGCTCCCGGGACTTGGGGCGGGGAGATACGCAGTATTTT. The CDR3, completed at both ends by the reference TRBV5-4 and TRBJ2-3 genes, gives the full variable domain ETGVTQSPTHLIKTRGQQVTLRCSSQSGHNTVSWYQQALGQGPQFIFQYYREEENGRGNFPPRFSGLQFPNYSSELNVNALELDDSALYLCASSSRDLGRGDTQYFGPGTRLTVL.